This T cell receptor (beta chain) appears in the sequencing data of a study of shared clonotypes between healthy human individuals. Study at large: The plates for each donor numbered three CD4 naive, three CD4 memory, two CD8 naive and one CD8 memory.

Samples underwent the assay at deep level. Here immunoSEQ multiplex PCR was the method, and the copy in TCRdb shows in-frame clones only, minus some. The table lists hundreds of thousands of clones, 72% of them singletons, with under 2% in the top ten. Germline V gene lookup returns CDR1 MDHEN and CDR2 SYDVKM. V was clipped by 1 base and J by 8 bases; unmatched bases: 3. CDR3 size: 14 residues. The study separated CD4+ cells into CD45RA+ naive and CD45RA-negative memory subsets. Sequenced: memory CD4+ T cells sorted from blood. As for subset: CD45RA-negative fraction. The chain has TRBV28 and TRBJ2-3; 10 bases fit TRBD2. The sequence was collected from a woman younger than 45 in good health. The DNA of the CDR3 is TGTGCCAGCAGTTTATCTAGCGGGGGAAGTACGCAGTATTTT. Encoded protein: CASSLSSGGSTQYF.